This TCR beta chain was retrieved from a study of cytotoxic CD8 clonotypes in ibrutinib-treated CLL. Study as a whole: Following a median around 13 months of treatment, with a range of 6 to 36, response samples were taken. Mean per-sample yields comprised around 250,000 productive templates and 94,082 productive rearrangements.

In this sample, this clone turned up once. Per the germline V gene, CDR1 is SGHNT and CDR2 is YENEEA. This CDR3 spans 15 amino acids. J lost 0 bases, V lost 5 bases, and 6 bases had no gene match. Data came from immunoSEQ multiplex PCR; TCRdb stores just in-frame clones and leaves some out. Here the sample spans about 130,000 clones, approximately 80% being singletons. The clonotype comes from a human donor with chronic lymphocytic leukemia. This rearrangement joins TRBV11-3 to TRBJ2-7; 8 bases line up with TRBD1. This specimen consisted of PBMCs, obtained after 24 months of ibrutinib treatment. This CDR3 is CASSRGQDVSYEQYF. DNA of the CDR3: TGTGCCAGCAGCCGGGGACAGGACGTCTCCTACGAGCAGTACTTC.